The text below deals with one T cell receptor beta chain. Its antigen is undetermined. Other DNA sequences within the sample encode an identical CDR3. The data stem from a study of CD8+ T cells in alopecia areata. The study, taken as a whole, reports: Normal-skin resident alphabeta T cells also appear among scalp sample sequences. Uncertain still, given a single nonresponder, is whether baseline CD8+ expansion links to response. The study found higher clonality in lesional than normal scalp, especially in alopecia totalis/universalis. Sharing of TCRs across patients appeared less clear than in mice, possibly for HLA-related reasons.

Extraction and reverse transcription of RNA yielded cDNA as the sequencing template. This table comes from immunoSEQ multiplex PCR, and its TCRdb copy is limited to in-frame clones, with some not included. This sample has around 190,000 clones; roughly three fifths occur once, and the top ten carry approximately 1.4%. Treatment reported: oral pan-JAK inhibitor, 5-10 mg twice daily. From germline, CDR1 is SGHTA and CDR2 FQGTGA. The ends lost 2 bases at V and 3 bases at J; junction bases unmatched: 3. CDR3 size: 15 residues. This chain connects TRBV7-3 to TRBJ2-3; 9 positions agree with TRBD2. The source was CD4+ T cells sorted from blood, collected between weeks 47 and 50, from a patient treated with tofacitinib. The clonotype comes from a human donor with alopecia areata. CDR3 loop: CASSLGSGGTDTQYF. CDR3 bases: TGTGCCAGCAGCTTAGGGAGCGGGGGGACAGATACGCAGTATTTT.